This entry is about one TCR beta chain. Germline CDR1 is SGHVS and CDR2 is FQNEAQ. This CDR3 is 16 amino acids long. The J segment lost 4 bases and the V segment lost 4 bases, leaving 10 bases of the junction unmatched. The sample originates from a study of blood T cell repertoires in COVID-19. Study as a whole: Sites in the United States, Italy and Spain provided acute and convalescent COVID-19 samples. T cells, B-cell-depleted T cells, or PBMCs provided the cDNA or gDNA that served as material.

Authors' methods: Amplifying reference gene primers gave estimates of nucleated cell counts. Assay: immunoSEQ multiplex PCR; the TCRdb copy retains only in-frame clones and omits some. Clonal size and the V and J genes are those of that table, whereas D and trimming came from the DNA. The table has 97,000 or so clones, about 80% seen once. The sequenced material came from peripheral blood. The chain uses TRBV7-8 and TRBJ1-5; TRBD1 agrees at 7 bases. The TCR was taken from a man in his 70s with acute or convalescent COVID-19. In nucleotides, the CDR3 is TGTGCCAGCAGCTCATTACTCAGGGGGGTTAATCAGCCCCAGCATTTT. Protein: CASSSLLRGVNQPQHF.